Following are 10 T cell receptor beta chains from one sample sequenced in a study of T cell responses to AZD1222 COVID-19 vaccine. Libraries were prepared by immunoSEQ multiplex PCR; TCRdb keeps only in-frame clonotypes and omits some of them. The sample records over 85,000 clones, about 92% being singletons. This specimen consisted of peripheral blood, obtained on day 0 of AZD1222 vaccination. These receptors were obtained from an adult in good health.

The chain uses TRBV7-8 and TRBJ2-1, with D possibly being TRBD2 (5 bases). CDR1 is SGHVS and CDR2 is FQNEAQ in the germline V gene. This CDR3 spans 13 amino acids. V lost 5 bases to trimming and J lost 6 bases, with 11 bases between them. The CDR3 reads CASSHTRGNEQFF. The CDR3 coding sequence is TGTGCCAGCAGCCATACTAGAGGCAATGAGCAGTTCTTC.

The chain links TRBV9 to TRBJ1-2; D perhaps matches TRBD1 (5 bases). Deletions cut 0 bases from V and 3 bases from J, with 9 bases between. From germline, CDR1 is SGDLS and CDR2 YYNGEE. The CDR3 extends over 14 amino acids. The CDR3 nucleotides are TGTGCCAGCAGCGTAGTTGGGACGGACTATGGCTACACCTTC. Translation gives CASSVVGTDYGYTF.

Written as DNA, the CDR3 is TGTGCCAGCAGTGAAACCGGGCCCCAAGGAGGCGAGCAGTACTTC. It is translated as CASSETGPQGGEQYF. This rearrangement joins TRBV6-1 to TRBJ2-7, with a weak D call TRBD2 (5 bases). Between the trimmed V and J ends, which lost 2 bases and 6 bases, there was a span of 17 bases. Germline V CDR1 and CDR2: MNHNS, SASEGT. The CDR3 runs to 15 residues.

The J gene is TRBJ1-4, the V gene TRBV7-9, with D unresolved. This CDR3 has 16 residues. V lost 0 bases to trimming and J lost 6 bases, with 14 bases between them. Germline V gives CDR1 SEHNR, CDR2 FQNEAQ (reference sequence). CDR3 DNA: TGTGCCAGCAGCTTAGCCGAATCTGGGGTTTATGAAAAACTGTTTTTT. As protein: CASSLAESGVYEKLFF.

The chain combines TRBV2 with TRBJ2-7; possibly TRBD1 or TRBD2 for D (5 bases each). The CDR3 runs to 13 residues. The V and J ends lost 6 bases and 4 bases respectively, with 13 bases between them. Germline V CDR1 and CDR2: SNHLY, FYNNEI. CDR3 protein: CASRGPGAYEQYF. CDR3 bases: TGTGCCAGCAGAGGACCCGGGGCGTACGAGCAGTACTTC. The full variable domain, completed using reference TRBV2 and TRBJ2-7, is EPEVTQTPSHQVTQMGQEVILRCVPISNHLYFYWYRQILGQKVEFLVSFYNNEISEKSEIFDDQFSVERPDGSNFTLKIRSTKLEDSAMYFCASRGPGAYEQYFGPGTRLTVT.

On this clone: This CDR3 is also generated by other DNA sequences in the sample. The chain joins TRBV2 to TRBJ2-3; possibly TRBD1 for D (6 bases). Germline V gene lookup returns CDR1 SNHLY and CDR2 FYNNEI. V lost 7 bases to trimming and J lost 0 bases, with 11 bases between them. The CDR3 sequence is 14 residues long. The CDR3 spells CASKTGGSTDTQYF. CDR3 bases: TGTGCCAGCAAGACAGGCGGTAGCACAGATACGCAGTATTTT.

The sample holds one count of this clone. The rearrangement links TRBV5-4 to TRBJ2-3; 7 nucleotides match TRBD2. Trimming took 4 bases from V and 0 from J; bases not matched to a gene: 5. Per germline, CDR1 SGHNT and CDR2 YYREEE (reference sequence). The CDR3 contains 15 residues. The chain's CDR3 is CASSKASGSTDTQYF. CDR3 DNA: TGTGCCAGCAGCAAAGCTAGCGGTAGCACAGATACGCAGTATTTT. The entire variable domain, with the rest obtained from reference TRBV5-4 and TRBJ2-3, is as follows: ETGVTQSPTHLIKTRGQQVTLRCSSQSGHNTVSWYQQALGQGPQFIFQYYREEENGRGNFPPRFSGLQFPNYSSELNVNALELDDSALYLCASSKASGSTDTQYFGPGTRLTVL.

The chain carries TRBV5-4 and TRBJ2-2; 10 bases agree with TRBD2. CDR3 size: 15 residues. V lost 4 bases to trimming and J lost 3 bases; unmatched junction nucleotides: 3. In germline, CDR1 is SGHNT, CDR2 YYREEE (reference sequence). This CDR3 reads CASSALAGDTGELFF. For the CDR3, the DNA is TGTGCCAGCAGCGCCCTAGCGGGAGACACCGGGGAGCTGTTTTTT.

The J gene is TRBJ1-1, the V gene TRBV19; weak D call: TRBD1 (6 bases). V shed 11 bases and J shed 1 base, with 29 bases lying between them. In germline, CDR1 is LNHDA, CDR2 SQIVND (reference sequence). The CDR3 has 18 residues. CDR3: CAAGHLPGSDRTNTEAFF. CDR3 in DNA: TGTGCCGCAGGCCACCTCCCCGGATCAGACAGGACGAACACTGAAGCTTTCTTT.

The V call is TRBV5-4, the J call TRBJ1-2; 8 bases agree with TRBD1. The CDR3 covers 14 residues. V trimming: 4 bases; J trimming: 7 bases; junction bases outside the gene matches: 9. CDR1 is SGHNT, CDR2 YYREEE, per germline (reference sequence). The chain's CDR3 is CASSLINRGGGYTF. CDR3 in DNA: TGTGCCAGCAGCCTCATAAACAGGGGGGGTGGCTACACCTTC.